This entry lists 32 T cell receptor beta chains sequenced from one sample in a study of OX40 agonist ivuxolimab in advanced cancers. The repertoire was sequenced with immunoSEQ multiplex PCR; TCRdb's copy has only in-frame clones and lacks some. There are more than 75,000 clones in the sample; under 90% occur only once, and 6.6% lies in the top ten. The source was CD4+ or CD8+ T cells sorted from blood, collected in a trial of the OX40 agonist ivuxolimab. These receptors came from an adult with an advanced solid tumor such as melanoma, head and neck, liver or kidney cancer.

The CDR3 loop reads CASSIAGQETQYF. The CDR3 region has the DNA TGTGCCAGCAGCATAGCGGGCCAAGAGACCCAGTACTTC. V is TRBV7-3 and J is TRBJ2-5; TRBD2 aligns across 7 bases. CDR1 and CDR2 (germline): SGHTA, FQGTGA. The V segment lost 5 bases and the J segment 1 base; nucleotides outside the gene matches: 1. The CDR3 covers 13 residues.

The rearrangement links TRBV6-5 to TRBJ2-7; D remains ambiguous. This CDR3 has 11 amino acids. Germline CDR1 and CDR2: MNHEY and SVGAGI. Trimming removed 4 bases from V and 9 bases from J, with 10 bases in between. The CDR3 loop reads CASSSGSGQYF. Here the CDR3 DNA reads TGTGCCAGCAGTTCAGGAAGTGGGCAGTACTTC.

The J gene is TRBJ2-3, the V gene TRBV28; 7 nucleotides line up with TRBD1. The CDR3 sequence is 13 residues long. The J segment lost 6 bases and the V segment lost 3 bases, leaving 3 bases of the junction unmatched. Germline V gene sequence: CDR1 MDHEN, CDR2 SYDVKM. The chain's CDR3 is CASSFQDRDTQYF. The CDR3, as DNA: TGTGCCAGCAGTTTCCAGGACAGGGATACGCAGTATTTT.

With regard to this clone: Other DNA sequences of this sample code for an identical CDR3. This chain joins TRBV2 and TRBJ2-7; no reliable D call. The germline gives CDR1 SNHLY, CDR2 FYNNEI. There are 13 residues in the CDR3. Trimming took off 3 bases at V and 1 base at J, with 7 bases between the two ends. The chain's CDR3 is CASSDIGSYEQYV. CDR3 sequence (DNA): TGTGCCAGCAGTGATATTGGTTCCTACGAGCAGTACGTC.

The rearrangement joins TRBV6-6 to TRBJ1-5, with 10 bases lining up with TRBD1. The CDR3 has 16 amino acids. Germline values: CDR1 MNHNY, CDR2 SVGAGI (reference sequence). V was clipped by 0 bases and J by 11 bases; unmatched bases: 10. CDR3 in amino acids: CASSYSEDRGGPAQHF. CDR3 DNA sequence: TGTGCCAGCAGTTACTCTGAGGACAGGGGGGGACCGGCCCAGCATTTT.

Here the CDR3 DNA reads TGTGCCAGCAGCTTAGTGCCGGATTCCTACGAGCAGTACTTC. Residues: CASSLVPDSYEQYF. The V call is TRBV11-2, the J call TRBJ2-7; D uncertain. The CDR3 runs to 14 residues. V lost 1 base and J lost 1, with 8 bases in between. Germline V lookup: CDR1 SGHAT, CDR2 FQNNGV.

This clone was recorded once. The rearrangement links TRBV27 to TRBJ2-7; D perhaps matches TRBD1 (5 bases). CDR1 and CDR2 (germline): MNHEY, SMNVEV (reference sequence). This CDR3 is built from 16 residues. V was clipped by 1 base and J by 7 bases, with 20 bases between them. The CDR3 is CASSLYPGLVSREQYV. As DNA, the CDR3 is TGTGCCAGCAGTTTATACCCAGGGCTTGTTTCGCGAGAGCAGTACGTC.

J is TRBJ2-7 and V is TRBV6-6; 9 bases are shared with TRBD1. The trim removed 5 bases at V and 5 bases at J, leaving 7 bases unmatched. This CDR3 region has 14 residues. Germline CDR1 is MNHNY and CDR2 is SVGAGI (reference sequence). The CDR3, as DNA: TGTGCCAGCAGTCACAGGGGGCAGAAAGACGAGCAGTACTTC. This gives the protein CASSHRGQKDEQYF.

The genes are TRBV7-2 and TRBJ1-2; TRBD1 matches at 7 bases. The CDR3 has 15 amino acids. Trimming at V came to 3 bases and at J to 8 bases, leaving 12 bases not matched to a gene. Looked up from germline, CDR1 is SGHTA and CDR2 is FQGNSA. The CDR3 DNA reads as TGTGCCAGCAGCTTCGCGGGTGAGGGGGCGCCGGGCTACACCTTC. Translating it yields CASSFAGEGAPGYTF. Using reference TRBV7-2 and TRBJ1-2 for the parts outside the CDR3, the full variable domain is GAGVSQSPSNKVTEKGKDVELRCDPISGHTALYWYRQSLGQGLEFLIYFQGNSAPDKSGLPSDRFSAERTGGSVSTLTIQRTQQEDSAVYLCASSFAGEGAPGYTFGSGTRLTVV.

Notes on this clone: An end of the junction does not agree with germline; a read error may underlie this. The chain recombines TRBV10-3 with TRBJ1-5; 8 positions match TRBD1. Germline CDR1 is ENHRY and CDR2 is SYGVKD. The CDR3 spans 13 residues. The CDR3 region is CAVRQGLDQPQHF. Here the CDR3 DNA reads TGTGCCGTCAGACAGGGGCTAGATCAGCCCCAGCATTTT.

This clone has a single count. The V gene is TRBV7-9, the J gene TRBJ2-1; 9 nucleotides match TRBD2. The CDR3 length is 13 residues. Germline CDR1 is SEHNR and CDR2 is FQNEAQ (reference sequence). With V trimmed by 5 bases and J by 15 bases, 11 bases remained unmatched. For the CDR3, the DNA is TGTGCCAGCAGCCCTACGGGACTAGCCGACCTGTTCTTC. It specifies CASSPTGLADLFF.

V usage is TRBV11-2 and J usage is TRBJ2-2, with 8 bases aligning to TRBD1. V was clipped by 5 bases and J by 3 bases; unmatched bases: 8. Germline CDR1 reads SGHAT; CDR2 reads FQNNGV. The CDR3 length is 16 residues. The CDR3 here is CASSVQGGEDTGELFF. The CDR3 nucleotides are TGTGCCAGCAGCGTACAGGGGGGCGAGGACACCGGGGAGCTGTTTTTT.

This clone was observed once. V and J are TRBV11-1 and TRBJ2-2; perhaps TRBD1 as D (6 bases). V was trimmed by 4 bases and J by 2 bases, leaving 11 bases between them. Per germline, CDR1 SGHAT and CDR2 FQDESV (reference sequence). This CDR3 comprises 15 residues. In DNA, the CDR3 is TGTGCCAGCAGCTCCCGGGACACTAACACCGGGGAGCTGTTTTTT. Amino acids: CASSSRDTNTGELFF.

This clone is a singleton in its sample. This specimen includes other DNA sequences encoding the same CDR3. The J gene is TRBJ1-5, the V gene TRBV27; no clear D. Germline loops: CDR1 MNHEY, CDR2 SMNVEV (reference sequence). The CDR3 contains 13 residues. Trimming took 3 bases from V and 0 from J, leaving 3 bases between them. The DNA for the CDR3 is TGTGCCAGCAGTTTGGGTAGCAATCAGCCCCAGCATTTT. This encodes CASSLGSNQPQHF.

The DNA for the CDR3 is TGTGCCAGCAGCTTAACAGATACGCAGTATTTT. This codes for CASSLTDTQYF. The chain uses TRBV7-3 and TRBJ2-3; D gene unclear. The CDR3 sequence is 11 residues long. In germline, CDR1 is SGHTA, CDR2 FQGTGA. Trimming stripped 0 bases from V and 5 bases from J, with 0 bases between. The full variable domain, rest sourced from reference TRBV7-3 and TRBJ2-3, is GAGVSQTPSNKVTEKGKYVELRCDPISGHTALYWYRQSLGQGPEFLIYFQGTGAADDSGLPNDRFFAVRPEGSVSTLKIQRTERGDSAVYLCASSLTDTQYFGPGTRLTVL.

The chain carries TRBV6-6 and TRBJ2-2; 7 nucleotides match TRBD1. J was trimmed by 5 bases and V by 0 bases; bases with no gene match: 3. Germline CDR1 is MNHNY and CDR2 is SVGAGI (reference sequence). The CDR3 runs 15 residues. The CDR3 DNA reads as TGTGCCAGCAGTTACTCGATGACAGGGACCGGGGAGCTGTTTTTT. As protein: CASSYSMTGTGELFF.

V usage is TRBV6-1 and J usage is TRBJ2-5; D not resolved. The V gene's germline CDR1 is MNHNS and CDR2 SASEGT. The CDR3 spans 11 residues. V gave up 8 bases and J gave up 7 bases, with 11 bases separating them. The CDR3 DNA follows: TGTGCCAGCGGGGTTTGGGCGACCCAGTACTTC. The encoded protein is CASGVWATQYF.

The CDR3 here is CASSFTESYEQYV. The CDR3 region has the DNA TGTGCCAGCAGCTTCACAGAGTCCTACGAGCAGTACGTC. The chain has TRBV7-9 and TRBJ2-7; D is unclear. From germline, CDR1 is SEHNR and CDR2 FQNEAQ (reference sequence). CDR3 size: 13 residues. Deletions cut 3 bases from V and 1 base from J, with 7 bases between.

The CDR3 reads CASSYSPSVSYNEQFF. The CDR3 DNA follows: TGTGCCAGCAGTTACTCCCCGTCTGTATCCTACAATGAGCAGTTCTTC. This chain connects TRBV6-5 to TRBJ2-1; D gene ambiguous. CDR3 length: 16 amino acids. V lost 0 bases to trimming and J lost 1 base, with 10 bases between them. The germline V gene encodes CDR1 MNHEY and CDR2 SVGAGI.

The J gene is TRBJ2-1, the V gene TRBV11-2, with D possibly TRBD1 on 6 matching bases. The CDR3 totals 17 residues. V was trimmed by 0 bases and J by 8 bases, leaving 20 bases between them. CDR1 and CDR2 (germline): SGHAT, FQNNGV. As DNA, the CDR3 is TGTGCCAGCAGCTTAGAGGTGGCCAGGGGTCAGCATGATGAGCAGTTCTTC. Protein sequence: CASSLEVARGQHDEQFF.

This sequence joins TRBV10-3 and TRBJ1-6; D not resolved. Germline V gene sequence: CDR1 ENHRY, CDR2 SYGVKD. There are 14 residues in the CDR3. Between the trimmed V and J ends, which lost 0 bases and 9 bases, there was a span of 9 bases. CDR3 sequence reads: CAISESELGSPLHF. The CDR3 DNA follows: TGTGCCATCAGTGAGTCGGAATTGGGTTCACCCCTCCACTTT.

This chain connects TRBV27 to TRBJ2-6, with TRBD1 identical over 10 bases. The CDR3 spans 17 residues. Germline V lookup: CDR1 MNHEY, CDR2 SMNVEV (reference sequence). The V gene end was trimmed by 5 bases and the J gene end by 2 bases; junction bases not matched to a gene: 6. CDR3 loop: CASSPRQGAPGANVLTF. CDR3 DNA: TGTGCCAGCAGTCCGAGACAGGGGGCGCCTGGGGCCAACGTCCTGACTTTC.

The chain has TRBV5-1 and TRBJ2-5, with 7 nucleotides matching TRBD1. The CDR3 is made up of 13 amino acids. Germline V CDR1 and CDR2: SGHRS, YFSETQ. J was trimmed by 5 bases and V by 5 bases; bases with no gene match: 6. CDR3 in amino acids: CASSRQGGETQYF. Here the CDR3 DNA reads TGCGCCAGCAGTCGACAGGGTGGGGAGACCCAGTACTTC.

The sample holds a few counts of this clone. The rearrangement uses TRBV7-8 and TRBJ2-7, with D maybe TRBD1 (6 bases). The V gene lost 1 base and the J gene lost 6 bases, with 13 bases spanning the gap. Per the germline V gene, CDR1 is SGHVS and CDR2 is FQNEAQ. The CDR3 consists of 14 residues. In DNA form, the CDR3 reads TGTGCCAGCAGCTTAGAAAACAGGGTAATCGAGCAGTACTTC. It translates to CASSLENRVIEQYF.

The table lists this clone with a count of one. V gene TRBV30 combines with J gene TRBJ2-3; D unresolved. The CDR3 loop spans 12 amino acids. Trimming pared 5 bases from V and 3 bases from J, leaving 9 bases between. Germline V gives CDR1 GTSNPN, CDR2 SVGIG (reference sequence). CDR3 in DNA: TGTGCCTGGGGCGTTCTTACAGATACGCAGTATTTT. Translating gives CAWGVLTDTQYF. The full variable domain, in which reference TRBV30 and TRBJ2-3 provide the parts outside the CDR3, is SQTIHQWPATLVQPVGSPLSLECTVEGTSNPNLYWYRQAAGRGLQLLFYSVGIGQISSEVPQNLSASRPQDRQFILSSKKLLLSDSGFYLCAWGVLTDTQYFGPGTRLTVL.

The chain carries TRBV7-3 and TRBJ2-3; the match to TRBD2 covers 9 bases. This CDR3 is built from 15 residues. J lost 4 bases, V lost 5 bases, and 7 bases had no gene match. Germline lookup yields CDR1 SGHTA and CDR2 FQGTGA. CDR3 sequence: CASSPTAGGADTQYF. The CDR3 region has the DNA TGTGCCAGCAGCCCCACCGCGGGAGGGGCAGATACGCAGTATTTT.

This clone occurred a few times. The rearrangement links TRBV6-1 to TRBJ1-5; no clear D. V was shortened by 3 bases and J by 7 bases, with 7 bases between the two germline ends. CDR3 length equals 12 residues. The germline CDR1 and CDR2 sequences are MNHNS and SASEGT. The CDR3: CASSDGEQPQHF. The CDR3, as DNA: TGTGCCAGCAGTGACGGGGAGCAGCCCCAGCATTTT.

The V and J genes are TRBV7-6 and TRBJ2-7; 7 nucleotides match TRBD1. This CDR3 is built from 15 residues. CDR1 SGHVS and CDR2 FNYEAQ come from the germline V gene. The junction had 10 bases not matched to a gene; V was cut back by 1 base and J by 7 bases. CDR3 sequence (DNA): TGTGCCAGCAGCTTAGGACAGGGTTCGGGTCCGGAGCAGTACTTC. It specifies CASSLGQGSGPEQYF. The full variable domain, rest sourced from reference TRBV7-6 and TRBJ2-7, is GAGVSQSPRYKVTKRGQDVALRCDPISGHVSLYWYRQALGQGPEFLTYFNYEAQQDKSGLPNDRFSAERPEGSISTLTIQRTEQRDSAMYRCASSLGQGSGPEQYFGPGTRLTVT.

The chain couples TRBV10-1 to TRBJ2-2; TRBD1 aligns across 7 bases. The germline V gene encodes CDR1 WNHNN and CDR2 SYGVQD (reference sequence). V shed 4 bases, J shed 3 bases, and the junction held 2 bases outside the gene matches. The CDR3 sequence is 14 residues long. The CDR3 is CASSAGTDTGELFF. The CDR3 DNA is TGCGCCAGCAGTGCCGGGACAGACACCGGGGAGCTGTTTTTT.

The rearrangement uses TRBV6-1 and TRBJ1-1, with TRBD1 matching 8 bases. J gave up 7 bases and V 5 bases, and 6 bases lay outside the gene matches. The germline gives CDR1 MNHNS, CDR2 SASEGT. The CDR3 has 13 amino acids. CDR3 amino acids: CASSFQGAVEAFF. CDR3 nucleotide sequence: TGTGCCAGCAGTTTTCAGGGGGCGGTTGAAGCTTTCTTT.

This chain links TRBV2 with TRBJ2-3, with 9 bases fitting TRBD2. V was pared by 6 bases and J by 0 bases, with 4 bases of the junction left unmatched. CDR3 size: 15 residues. CDR1 and CDR2 (germline): SNHLY, FYNNEI. Written as DNA, the CDR3 is TGTGCCAGCAGCCCCGGGACTAGCAGCACAGATACGCAGTATTTT. Its translation is CASSPGTSSTDTQYF.

The rearrangement joins TRBV28 to TRBJ2-5, with 9 bases identical to TRBD1. Germline assignment: CDR1 MDHEN and CDR2 SYDVKM. The V and J ends lost 1 base and 5 bases, in that order; junction bases with no gene match: 8. CDR3 length equals 16 residues. In DNA form, the CDR3 reads TGTGCCAGCAGTTTATACCTACAGGGGGCAGACGAGACCCAGTACTTC. Translating gives CASSLYLQGADETQYF.